This T cell receptor (beta chain) comes out of a study of technical replicates of blood from a few donors. The CDR3 runs to 14 residues. CDR1 and CDR2 from the germline V gene are SGHRS and YFSETQ. V dropped 0 bases and J dropped 3 bases, with 6 bases sitting between them. Assay: immunoSEQ multiplex PCR; the TCRdb copy retains only in-frame clones and omits some. The profile shows about 75,000 clones, about 89% of them singletons. V is TRBV5-1 and J is TRBJ2-2; the D is unclear. The receptor's source is a human donor in good health. Some clones in this sample may be carry-over from other donors' samples. The sequenced material came from PBMCs. The CDR3 DNA reads as TGCGCCAGCAGCTTGGACACCGACACCGGGGAGCTGTTTTTT. This translates into CASSLDTDTGELFF. The variable domain in full, completed from reference TRBV5-1 and TRBJ2-2, reads KAGVTQTPRYLIKTRGQQVTLSCSPISGHRSVSWYQQTPGQGLQFLFEYFSETQRNKGNFPGRFSGRQFSNSRSEMNVSTLELGDSALYLCASSLDTDTGELFFGEGSRLTVL.